This record concerns one T cell receptor (beta chain) sequence. The antigen remains undetermined. The data derive from a study of cytomegalovirus exposure and HLA in healthy donors. Findings and limits, study-wide: Productive status was seen about 90% or about 30% of the time for most TCR beta V segments in an earlier analysis.

Both 60 Vbeta primers and 13 Jbeta primers went into the PCR. The table came from immunoSEQ multiplex PCR; TCRdb's copy has only in-frame clones and leaves some out. The sample contains approximately 100,000 clones, 60% to 80% of which appear only once. J gave up 6 bases and V 2 bases, and 8 bases lay outside the gene matches. The germline gives CDR1 SGHRS, CDR2 YFSETQ. The CDR3 has 16 residues. The sequence was obtained from a man between 40 and 49 years old in good health and CMV-seronegative. Input material: PBMCs. The chain is built from TRBV5-1 and TRBJ1-4; 9 nucleotides agree with TRBD1. CDR3 loop: CASSFLPGQGHEKLFF. DNA of the CDR3: TGCGCCAGCAGCTTTCTGCCGGGACAGGGTCATGAAAAACTGTTTTTT.